These 21 T cell receptor beta chains came from one sample sequenced in a study of CD8 T cells in ankylosing spondylitis. Study findings and constraints: In ankylosing spondylitis blood, a motif of roughly 8 highly homologous TCR beta variants appeared characteristic.

The antigens these receptors bind are not known. TCRdb reprocessed the 5' RACE reads via MiXCR and lists one record per CDR3 protein. This table holds 750,000 to 850,000 distinct CDR3 sequences, about 12% found once. Sequenced material: blood, either unsorted or a sorted T cell fraction (not recorded which). These receptors were collected from a male donor with ankylosing spondylitis.

The rearrangement links TRBV7-2 to TRBJ2-5, with 9 positions matching TRBD2. V dropped 3 bases and J dropped 2; count of bases not matched to a gene: 4. Germline V gene lookup returns CDR1 SGHTA and CDR2 FQGNSA. This CDR3 spans 15 amino acids. CDR3 protein: CASSFRGGGQETQYF. The CDR3 DNA follows: TGTGCCAGCAGCTTCCGCGGGGGGGGACAAGAGACCCAGTACTTC.

This clonotype was recorded a few times. The chain carries TRBV4-2 and TRBJ2-7, with 7 bases fitting TRBD1. The junction had 8 bases not matched to a gene; V was cut back by 2 bases and J by 1 base. In germline, CDR1 is LGHNA, CDR2 YNFKEQ. CDR3 size: 16 residues. The CDR3 DNA reads as TGTGCCAGCAGCCAATCAACCGACAGGGCATCCTACGAGCAGTACTTC. This sequence encodes CASSQSTDRASYEQYF.

V usage is TRBV20-1 and J usage is TRBJ1-1; D remains unclear. CDR3 length equals 11 residues. Trimming cost V 6 bases and J 1 base, with 6 bases left between them. CDR1 and CDR2 (germline): DFQATT, SNEGSKA (reference sequence). This chain's CDR3 is CSANSNTEAFF. CDR3 nucleotides: TGCAGTGCAAACTCGAACACTGAAGCTTTCTTT.

This sequence joins TRBV18 and TRBJ2-1; maybe TRBD2 (6 bases). The germline gives CDR1 KGHSH, CDR2 LQKENI. The CDR3 sequence is 15 residues long. Trimming took off 6 bases at V and 8 bases at J, with 20 bases between the two ends. The CDR3: CASSAAGTQGHEQFF. The CDR3 region has the DNA TGTGCCAGCTCCGCGGCGGGGACGCAGGGCCATGAGCAGTTCTTC.

At least ten counts were recorded for this clonotype. The V call is TRBV5-1, the J call TRBJ2-1; the D gene is possibly TRBD2 (6 bases). The V gene lost 3 bases and the J gene lost 6 bases, with 10 bases spanning the gap. The CDR3 is 13 residues long. From germline, CDR1 is SGHRS and CDR2 YFSETQ. CDR3 in amino acids: CASSSTGGNEQFF. Written as DNA, the CDR3 is TGCGCCAGCAGCTCCACCGGGGGCAATGAGCAGTTCTTC.

This clonotype showed up just a few times. The chain carries TRBV5-1 and TRBJ1-4, with 8 bases matching TRBD1. Germline CDR1 is SGHRS and CDR2 is YFSETQ. J gave up 7 bases and V 3 bases, and 5 bases lay outside the gene matches. This CDR3 has 14 residues. CDR3 region: CASSYGQGAEKLFF. DNA for the CDR3: TGCGCCAGCAGCTATGGACAGGGTGCTGAAAAACTGTTTTTT. The full variable domain, completed using reference TRBV5-1 and TRBJ1-4, is KAGVTQTPRYLIKTRGQQVTLSCSPISGHRSVSWYQQTPGQGLQFLFEYFSETQRNKGNFPGRFSGRQFSNSRSEMNVSTLELGDSALYLCASSYGQGAEKLFFGSGTQLSVL.

This clonotype was recorded at least ten times. This chain connects TRBV6-5 to TRBJ2-1; 8 nucleotides align to TRBD2. CDR3 size: 16 residues. Trimming took 2 bases from V and 0 from J; bases not matched to a gene: 3. Germline assignment: CDR1 MNHEY and CDR2 SVGAGI. This CDR3 is CASSYAGGNSYNEQFF. CDR3 coding DNA: TGTGCCAGCAGTTACGCGGGGGGCAACTCCTACAATGAGCAGTTCTTC.

V and J are TRBV6-2 or TRBV6-3 and TRBJ2-7, with a tentative D call TRBD1 (5 bases). The CDR3 consists of 12 residues. Germline V gene data show CDR1 as MNHEY and CDR2 as SVGEGT. Between the trimmed V and J ends, which lost 4 bases and 9 bases, there was a span of 13 bases. The CDR3 region is CASSSRALGQYF. CDR3 sequence (DNA): TGTGCCAGCAGTTCCAGGGCGCTAGGGCAGTACTTC.

This clonotype was found many times. The V gene is TRBV12-3 or TRBV12-4, the J gene TRBJ1-1; D is perhaps TRBD1 (5 bases). V gave up 3 bases and J gave up 4 bases, with 9 bases separating them. The CDR3 has 13 residues. CDR3 bases: TGTGCCAGCAGTTTTCAGGGAAGCACTGAAGCTTTCTTT. Its translation: CASSFQGSTEAFF.

This clonotype was detected a few times. V usage is TRBV10-3 and J usage is TRBJ1-1, with a weak D call TRBD1 (5 bases). CDR3 size: 14 residues. CDR1 ENHRY and CDR2 SYGVKD come from the germline V gene. Trimming pared 0 bases from V and 5 bases from J, leaving 10 bases between. The CDR3 region has the DNA TGTGCCATCAGTGAGTCAAGGGGAAGGACTGAAGCTTTCTTT. Protein: CAISESRGRTEAFF.

J is TRBJ1-3 and V is TRBV7-9; D uncertain. CDR3 size: 16 residues. CDR1 and CDR2 (germline): SEHNR, FQNEAQ (reference sequence). Trimming cost V 3 bases and J 1 base, with 13 bases left between them. CDR3 sequence: CASSFTSRLSGNTIYF. The CDR3 DNA reads as TGTGCCAGCAGCTTTACCTCCAGACTTTCTGGAAACACCATATATTTT.

This clonotype was counted ten times or more. The chain is built from TRBV7-2 and TRBJ1-5; D is possibly TRBD1 (5 bases). This CDR3 contains 15 residues. V lost 1 base and J 7 bases, leaving 14 bases between the germline ends. Germline V gives CDR1 SGHTA, CDR2 FQGNSA. CDR3 amino acids: CASSLVAGFRQPQHF. The CDR3 DNA reads as TGTGCCAGCAGCTTAGTGGCAGGGTTCCGACAGCCCCAGCATTTT.

As DNA, the CDR3 is TGTGCCTGGGCAAGACAGGGCGCAGATACGCAGTATTTT. Translation: CAWARQGADTQYF. V is TRBV30 and J is TRBJ2-3; TRBD1 matches 7 bases. V shed 5 bases and J 4 bases; nucleotides not matched to a gene: 6. The CDR3 sequence is 13 residues long. Per germline, CDR1 GTSNPN and CDR2 SVGIG (reference sequence).

The chain combines TRBV13 with TRBJ2-1; TRBD2 agrees at 11 bases. CDR3 length: 17 amino acids. V was clipped by 5 bases and J by 7 bases; unmatched bases: 13. Germline V gene lookup returns CDR1 PRHDT and CDR2 FYEKMQ (reference sequence). The DNA for the CDR3 is TGTGCCAGCAGCGCGCCAACTAGCGGGAGATGGTGGAATGAGCAGTTCTTC. Its translation: CASSAPTSGRWWNEQFF. The entire variable domain, with the rest obtained from reference TRBV13 and TRBJ2-1, is as follows: AAGVIQSPRHLIKEKRETATLKCYPIPRHDTVYWYQQGPGQDPQFLISFYEKMQSDKGSIPDRFSAQQFSDYHSELNMSSLELGDSALYFCASSAPTSGRWWNEQFFGPGTRLTVL.

This clonotype has only a few counts. The CDR3 sequence is CASSFMRGTDTQYF. DNA of the CDR3: TGCGCCAGCAGCTTTATGAGGGGGACAGATACGCAGTATTTT. V usage is TRBV5-1 and J usage is TRBJ2-3; possible D gene TRBD1, 6 bases. The CDR3 covers 14 residues. V lost 2 bases to trimming and J lost 3 bases, with 10 bases between them. Germline lookup yields CDR1 SGHRS and CDR2 YFSETQ.

This clonotype has just a few counts. This chain uses TRBV25-1 with TRBJ2-6, with unresolved D. Looked up from germline, CDR1 is MGHDK and CDR2 is SYGVNS. The CDR3 has 16 residues. The V and J ends lost 1 base and 0 bases respectively, with 7 bases between them. The CDR3 sequence: CASSEFGASGANVLTF. The CDR3 nucleotides are TGTGCCAGCAGTGAATTTGGTGCCTCTGGGGCCAACGTCCTGACTTTC.

This clonotype was picked up one time. The chain couples TRBV9 to TRBJ2-3; D unclear. V was trimmed by 0 bases and J by 4 bases, leaving 12 bases between them. Germline-derived CDR1 and CDR2 are SGDLS and YYNGEE. CDR3 size: 15 residues. CDR3 coding DNA: TGTGCCAGCAGCGTAGAGCCCTCGGGCCCAGATACGCAGTATTTT. This translates into CASSVEPSGPDTQYF.

This clonotype was detected only a few times. The genes are TRBV4-3 and TRBJ1-5; no clear D. The CDR3 contains 14 residues. Germline V gene sequence: CDR1 LGHNA, CDR2 YSLEER. V was pared by 0 bases and J by 5 bases, with 8 bases between. The CDR3: CASSQDAVDQPQHF. The DNA for the CDR3 is TGCGCCAGCAGCCAAGATGCAGTTGATCAGCCCCAGCATTTT.

This clonotype has a count of ten or more. This chain connects TRBV9 to TRBJ1-5; unclear D gene. CDR3 size: 13 residues. The germline V gene has CDR1 SGDLS and CDR2 YYNGEE. With 4 bases removed from V and 5 bases from J, the gap between germline ends came to 10 bases. The DNA for the CDR3 is TGTGCCAGCAGCCCTGCGGGTTATCAGCCCCAGCATTTT. The encoded protein is CASSPAGYQPQHF.

Turning to this clonotype: A read error may account for a junction end that differs from germline. J is TRBJ2-6 and V is TRBV5-1, with TRBD1 matching 10 bases. Germline V gene lookup returns CDR1 SGHRS and CDR2 YFSETQ. The CDR3 contains 17 residues. The CDR3 nucleotides are TGCACCAGCAGCTTAGGGACAGGGGAACCCGGGGCCAACGTCCTGACTTTC. This encodes CTSSLGTGEPGANVLTF.

The chain carries TRBV10-3 and TRBJ2-5; 11 nucleotides line up with TRBD2. V lost 2 bases and J lost 4; bases outside the gene matches: 3. CDR1 and CDR2 from the germline V gene are ENHRY and SYGVKD. The CDR3 totals 15 residues. The CDR3: CAISEGTSGGETQYF. CDR3 DNA: TGTGCCATCAGTGAGGGGACTAGCGGAGGAGAGACCCAGTACTTC.